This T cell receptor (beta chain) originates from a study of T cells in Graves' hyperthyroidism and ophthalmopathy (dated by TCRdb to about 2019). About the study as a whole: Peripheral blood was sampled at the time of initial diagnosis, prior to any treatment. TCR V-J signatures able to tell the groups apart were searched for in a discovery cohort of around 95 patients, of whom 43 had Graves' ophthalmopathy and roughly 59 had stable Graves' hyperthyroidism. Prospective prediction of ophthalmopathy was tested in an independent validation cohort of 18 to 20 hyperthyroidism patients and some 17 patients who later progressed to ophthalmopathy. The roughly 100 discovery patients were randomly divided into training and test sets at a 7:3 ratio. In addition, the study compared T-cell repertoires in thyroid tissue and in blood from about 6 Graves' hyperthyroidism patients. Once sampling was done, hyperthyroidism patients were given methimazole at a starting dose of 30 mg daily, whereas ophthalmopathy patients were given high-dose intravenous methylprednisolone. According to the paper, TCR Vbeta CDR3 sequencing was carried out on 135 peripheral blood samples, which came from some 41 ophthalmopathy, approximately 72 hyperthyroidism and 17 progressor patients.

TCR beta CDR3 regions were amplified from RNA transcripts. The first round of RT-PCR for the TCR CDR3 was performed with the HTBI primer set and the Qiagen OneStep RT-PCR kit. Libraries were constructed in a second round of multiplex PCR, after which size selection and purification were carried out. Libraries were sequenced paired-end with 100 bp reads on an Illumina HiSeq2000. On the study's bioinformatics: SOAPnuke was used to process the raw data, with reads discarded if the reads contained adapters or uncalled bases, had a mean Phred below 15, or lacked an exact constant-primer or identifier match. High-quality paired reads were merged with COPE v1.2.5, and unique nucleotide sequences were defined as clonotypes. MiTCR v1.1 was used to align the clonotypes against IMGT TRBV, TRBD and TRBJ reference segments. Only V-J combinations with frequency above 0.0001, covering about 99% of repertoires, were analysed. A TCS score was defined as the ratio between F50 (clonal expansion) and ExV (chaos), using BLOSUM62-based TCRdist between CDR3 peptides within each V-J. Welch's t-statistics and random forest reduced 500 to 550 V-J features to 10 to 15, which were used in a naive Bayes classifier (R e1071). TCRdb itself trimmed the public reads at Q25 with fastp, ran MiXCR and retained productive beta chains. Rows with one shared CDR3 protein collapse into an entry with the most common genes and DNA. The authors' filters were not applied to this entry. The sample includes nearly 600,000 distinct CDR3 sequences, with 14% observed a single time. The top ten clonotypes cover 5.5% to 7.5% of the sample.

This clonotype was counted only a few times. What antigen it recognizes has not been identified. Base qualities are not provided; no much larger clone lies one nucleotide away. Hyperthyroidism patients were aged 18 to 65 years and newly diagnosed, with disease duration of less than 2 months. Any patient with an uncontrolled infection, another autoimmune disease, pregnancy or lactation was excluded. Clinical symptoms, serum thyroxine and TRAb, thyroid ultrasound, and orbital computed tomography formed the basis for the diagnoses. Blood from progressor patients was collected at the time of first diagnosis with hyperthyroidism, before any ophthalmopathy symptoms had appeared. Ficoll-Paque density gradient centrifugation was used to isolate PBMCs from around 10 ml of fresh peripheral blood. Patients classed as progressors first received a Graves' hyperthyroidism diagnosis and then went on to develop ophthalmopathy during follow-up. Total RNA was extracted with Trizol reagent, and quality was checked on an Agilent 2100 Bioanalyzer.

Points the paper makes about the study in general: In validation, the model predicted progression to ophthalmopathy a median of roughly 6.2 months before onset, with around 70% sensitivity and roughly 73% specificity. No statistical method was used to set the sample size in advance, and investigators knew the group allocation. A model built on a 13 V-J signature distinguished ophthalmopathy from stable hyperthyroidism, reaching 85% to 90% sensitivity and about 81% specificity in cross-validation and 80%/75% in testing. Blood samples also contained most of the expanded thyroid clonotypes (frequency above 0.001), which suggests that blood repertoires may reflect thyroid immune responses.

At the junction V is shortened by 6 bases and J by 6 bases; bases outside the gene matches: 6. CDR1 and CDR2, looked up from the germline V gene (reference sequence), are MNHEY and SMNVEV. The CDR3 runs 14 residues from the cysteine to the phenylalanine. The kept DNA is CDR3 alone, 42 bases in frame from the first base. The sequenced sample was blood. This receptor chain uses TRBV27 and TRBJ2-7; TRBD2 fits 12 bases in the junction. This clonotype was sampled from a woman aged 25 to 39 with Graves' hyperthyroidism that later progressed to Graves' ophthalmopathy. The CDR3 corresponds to CASSPTSGRIEQYF. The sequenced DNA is TGTGCCAGCAGCCCCACTAGCGGGAGGATCGAGCAGTACTTC.